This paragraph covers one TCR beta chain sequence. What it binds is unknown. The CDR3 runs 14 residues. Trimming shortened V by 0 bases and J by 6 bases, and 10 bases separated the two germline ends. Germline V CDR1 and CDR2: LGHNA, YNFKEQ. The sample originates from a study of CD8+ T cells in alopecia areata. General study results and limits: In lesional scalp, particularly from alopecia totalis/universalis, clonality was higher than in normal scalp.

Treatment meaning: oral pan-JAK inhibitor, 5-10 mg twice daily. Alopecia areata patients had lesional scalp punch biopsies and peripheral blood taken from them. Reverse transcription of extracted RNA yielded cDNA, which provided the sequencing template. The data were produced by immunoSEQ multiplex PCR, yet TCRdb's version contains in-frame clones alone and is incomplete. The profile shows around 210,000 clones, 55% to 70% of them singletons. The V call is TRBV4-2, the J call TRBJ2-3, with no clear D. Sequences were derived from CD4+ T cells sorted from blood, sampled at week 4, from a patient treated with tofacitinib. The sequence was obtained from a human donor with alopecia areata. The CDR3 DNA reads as TGTGCCAGCAGCCAAGATGAAGTCGGTGATACGCAGTATTTT. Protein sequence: CASSQDEVGDTQYF.